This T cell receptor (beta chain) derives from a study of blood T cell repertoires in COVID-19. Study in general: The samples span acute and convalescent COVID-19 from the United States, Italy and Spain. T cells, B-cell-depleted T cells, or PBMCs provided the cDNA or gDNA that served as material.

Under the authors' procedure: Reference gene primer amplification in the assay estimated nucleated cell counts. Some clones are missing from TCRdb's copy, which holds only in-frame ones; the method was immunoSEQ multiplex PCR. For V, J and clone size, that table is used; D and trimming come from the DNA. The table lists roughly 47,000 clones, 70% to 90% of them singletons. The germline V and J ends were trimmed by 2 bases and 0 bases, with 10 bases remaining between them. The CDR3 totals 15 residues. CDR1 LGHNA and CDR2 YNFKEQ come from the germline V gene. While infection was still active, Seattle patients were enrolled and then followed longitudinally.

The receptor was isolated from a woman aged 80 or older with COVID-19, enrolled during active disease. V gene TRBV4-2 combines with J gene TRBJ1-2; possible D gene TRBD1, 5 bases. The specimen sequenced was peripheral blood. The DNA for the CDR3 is TGTGCCAGCAGCCAATCGGGGGTAGCTAACTATGGCTACACCTTC. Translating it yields CASSQSGVANYGYTF.